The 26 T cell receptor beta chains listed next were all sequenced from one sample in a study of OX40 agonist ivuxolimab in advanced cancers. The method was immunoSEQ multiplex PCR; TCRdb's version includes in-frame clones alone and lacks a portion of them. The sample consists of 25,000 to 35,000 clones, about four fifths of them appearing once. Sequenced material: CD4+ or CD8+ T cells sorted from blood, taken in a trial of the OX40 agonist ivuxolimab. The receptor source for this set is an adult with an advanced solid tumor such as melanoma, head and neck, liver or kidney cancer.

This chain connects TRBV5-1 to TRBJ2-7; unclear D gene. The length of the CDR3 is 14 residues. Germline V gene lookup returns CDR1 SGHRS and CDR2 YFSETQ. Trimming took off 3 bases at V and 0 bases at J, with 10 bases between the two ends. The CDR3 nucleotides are TGCGCCAGCAGCTGGGTGGCGAGCTCCTACGAGCAGTACTTC. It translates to CASSWVASSYEQYF.

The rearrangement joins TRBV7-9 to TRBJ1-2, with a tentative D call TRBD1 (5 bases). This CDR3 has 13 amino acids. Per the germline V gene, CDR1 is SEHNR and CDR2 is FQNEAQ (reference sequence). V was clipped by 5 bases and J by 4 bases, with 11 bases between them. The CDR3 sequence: CASSTDRFYGYTF. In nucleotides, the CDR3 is TGTGCCAGCAGCACCGACAGATTCTATGGCTACACCTTC.

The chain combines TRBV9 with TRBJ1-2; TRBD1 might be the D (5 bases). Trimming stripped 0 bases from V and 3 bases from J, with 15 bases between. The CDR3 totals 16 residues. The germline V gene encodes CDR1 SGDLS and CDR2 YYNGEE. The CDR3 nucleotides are TGTGCCAGCAGCGTAGACTTCCAGGGTGAAGACTATGGCTACACCTTC. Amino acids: CASSVDFQGEDYGYTF.

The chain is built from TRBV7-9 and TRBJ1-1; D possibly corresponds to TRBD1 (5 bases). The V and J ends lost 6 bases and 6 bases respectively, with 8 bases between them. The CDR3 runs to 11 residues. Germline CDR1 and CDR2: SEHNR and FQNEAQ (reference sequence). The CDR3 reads CASRGGPEAFF. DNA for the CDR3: TGTGCCAGCAGGGGGGGACCTGAAGCTTTCTTT.

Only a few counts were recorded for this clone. This CDR3 reads CASSRDSYTEAFF. The DNA for the CDR3 is TGTGCCAGTAGTAGGGACAGTTACACTGAAGCTTTCTTT. The chain uses TRBV19 and TRBJ1-1; 7 bases are a match to TRBD1. V gave up 4 bases and J gave up 3 bases; unmatched junction bases: 2. CDR1 and CDR2 (germline): LNHDA, SQIVND (reference sequence). CDR3 length: 13 residues. The variable domain in full, with the rest retrieved from reference TRBV19 and TRBJ1-1, is DGGITQSPKYLFRKEGQNVTLSCEQNLNHDAMYWYRQDPGQGLRLIYYSQIVNDFQKGDIAEGYSVSREKKESFPLTVTSAQKNPTAFYLCASSRDSYTEAFFGQGTRLTVV.

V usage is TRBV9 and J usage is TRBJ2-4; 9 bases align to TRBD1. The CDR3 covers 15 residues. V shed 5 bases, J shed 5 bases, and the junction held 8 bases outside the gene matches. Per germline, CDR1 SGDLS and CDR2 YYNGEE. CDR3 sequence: CASSGDRAMENIQYF. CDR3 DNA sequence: TGTGCCAGCAGTGGGGACAGGGCGATGGAAAACATTCAGTACTTC.

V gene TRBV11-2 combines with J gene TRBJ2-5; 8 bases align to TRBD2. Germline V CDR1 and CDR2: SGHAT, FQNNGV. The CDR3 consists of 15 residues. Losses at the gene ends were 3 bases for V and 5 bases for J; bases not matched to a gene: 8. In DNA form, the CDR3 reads TGTGCCAGCAGCTTTGGAGCGGGGGAACGGGAGACCCAGTACTTC. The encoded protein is CASSFGAGERETQYF. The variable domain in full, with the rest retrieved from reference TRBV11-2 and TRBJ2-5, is EAGVAQSPRYKIIEKRQSVAFWCNPISGHATLYWYQQILGQGPKLLIQFQNNGVVDDSQLPKDRFSAERLKGVDSTLKIQPAKLEDSAVYLCASSFGAGERETQYFGPGTRLLVL.

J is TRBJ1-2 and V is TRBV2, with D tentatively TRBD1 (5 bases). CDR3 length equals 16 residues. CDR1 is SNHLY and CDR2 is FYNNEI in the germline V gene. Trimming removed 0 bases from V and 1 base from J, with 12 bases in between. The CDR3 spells CASSEAGTDYNYGYTF. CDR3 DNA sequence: TGTGCCAGCAGTGAAGCCGGGACTGATTATAACTATGGCTACACCTTC.

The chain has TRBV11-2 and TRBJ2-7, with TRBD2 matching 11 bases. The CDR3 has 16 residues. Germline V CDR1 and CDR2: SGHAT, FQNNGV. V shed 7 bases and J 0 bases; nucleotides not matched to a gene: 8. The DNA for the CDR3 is TGTGCCAGCAACCATGGGACTAGCGGACTCTCCTACGAGCAGTACTTC. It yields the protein CASNHGTSGLSYEQYF.

The CDR3 DNA sequence: TGTGCCAGCAGCATGACAGGGCCGAACACTGAAGCTTTCTTT. Its translation is CASSMTGPNTEAFF. The chain uses TRBV7-6 and TRBJ1-1; TRBD1 matches at 7 bases. J lost 1 base, V lost 5 bases, and 4 bases had no gene match. The germline gives CDR1 SGHVS, CDR2 FNYEAQ. The CDR3 extends over 14 amino acids.

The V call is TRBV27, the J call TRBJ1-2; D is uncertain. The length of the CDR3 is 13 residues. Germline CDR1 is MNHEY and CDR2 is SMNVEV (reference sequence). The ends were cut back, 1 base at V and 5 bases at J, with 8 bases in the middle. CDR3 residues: CASSLLGEYGYTF. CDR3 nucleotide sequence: TGTGCCAGCAGTTTATTAGGCGAGTATGGCTACACCTTC.

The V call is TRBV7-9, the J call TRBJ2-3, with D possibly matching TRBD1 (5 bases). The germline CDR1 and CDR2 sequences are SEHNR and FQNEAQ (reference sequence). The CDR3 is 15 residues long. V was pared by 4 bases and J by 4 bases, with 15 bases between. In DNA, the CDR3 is TGTGCCAGCAGCTCTAAACCCGACAGTCCAGATACGCAGTATTTT. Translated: CASSSKPDSPDTQYF.

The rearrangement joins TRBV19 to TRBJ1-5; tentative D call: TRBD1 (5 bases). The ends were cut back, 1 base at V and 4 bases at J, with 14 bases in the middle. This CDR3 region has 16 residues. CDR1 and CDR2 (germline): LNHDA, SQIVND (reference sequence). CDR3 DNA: TGTGCCAGTAGTATAGTTGGGCAGGGTGGGAATCAGCCCCAGCATTTT. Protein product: CASSIVGQGGNQPQHF.

CDR3 protein: CASSLRPGGNQPQHF. CDR3 sequence (DNA): TGTGCCAGCAGCTTAAGACCCGGAGGCAATCAGCCCCAGCATTTT. The chain uses TRBV13 and TRBJ1-5; D is unclear. The CDR3 loop spans 15 amino acids. Germline CDR1 reads PRHDT; CDR2 reads FYEKMQ (reference sequence). V gave up 2 bases and J gave up 2 bases, with 10 bases separating them.

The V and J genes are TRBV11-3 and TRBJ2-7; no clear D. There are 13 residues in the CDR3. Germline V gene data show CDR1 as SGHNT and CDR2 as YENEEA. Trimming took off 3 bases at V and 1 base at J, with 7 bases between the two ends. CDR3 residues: CASSFTVSYEQYF. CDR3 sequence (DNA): TGTGCCAGCAGCTTTACTGTTTCCTACGAGCAGTACTTC. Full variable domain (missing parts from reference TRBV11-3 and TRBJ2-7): EAGVVQSPRYKIIEKKQPVAFWCNPISGHNTLYWYLQNLGQGPELLIRYENEEAVDDSQLPKDRFSAERLKGVDSTLKIQPAELGDSAVYLCASSFTVSYEQYFGPGTRLTVT.

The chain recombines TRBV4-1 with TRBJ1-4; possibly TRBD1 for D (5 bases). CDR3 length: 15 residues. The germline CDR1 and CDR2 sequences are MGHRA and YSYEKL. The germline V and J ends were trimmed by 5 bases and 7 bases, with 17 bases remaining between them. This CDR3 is CASSSHSGLREKLFF. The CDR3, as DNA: TGCGCCAGCAGCTCCCACTCAGGGTTGCGTGAAAAACTGTTTTTT.

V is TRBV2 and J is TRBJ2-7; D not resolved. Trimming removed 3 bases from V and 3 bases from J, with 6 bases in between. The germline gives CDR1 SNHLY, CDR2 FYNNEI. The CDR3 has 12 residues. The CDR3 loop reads CASSEVYYEQYF. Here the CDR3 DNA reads TGTGCCAGCAGTGAGGTCTACTACGAGCAGTACTTC.

In nucleotides, the CDR3 is TGTGCCAGCAGCGTGACTACCGGGCCCGAAGCTTTCTTT. Protein product: CASSVTTGPEAFF. The gene calls are TRBV5-5 and TRBJ1-1, with D unresolved. Per the germline V gene, CDR1 is SGHKS and CDR2 is YYEKEE (reference sequence). The V gene lost 4 bases and the J gene lost 8 bases, with 15 bases spanning the gap. The CDR3 has 13 amino acids.

The CDR3 loop is CASSSRQVGTNYGYTF. In DNA form, the CDR3 reads TGTGCCAGCAGTTCCCGACAGGTTGGGACAAACTATGGCTACACCTTC. The chain couples TRBV27 to TRBJ1-2; D is possibly TRBD1 (6 bases). Germline V CDR1 and CDR2: MNHEY, SMNVEV (reference sequence). The CDR3 is made up of 16 amino acids. V was pared by 4 bases and J by 2 bases, with 17 bases between.

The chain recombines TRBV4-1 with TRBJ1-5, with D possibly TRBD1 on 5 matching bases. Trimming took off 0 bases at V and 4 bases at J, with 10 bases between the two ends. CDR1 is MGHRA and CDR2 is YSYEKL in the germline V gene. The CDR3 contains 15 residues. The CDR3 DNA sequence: TGCGCCAGCAGCCAAGAGGGCGCAGGGAATCAGCCCCAGCATTTT. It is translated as CASSQEGAGNQPQHF.

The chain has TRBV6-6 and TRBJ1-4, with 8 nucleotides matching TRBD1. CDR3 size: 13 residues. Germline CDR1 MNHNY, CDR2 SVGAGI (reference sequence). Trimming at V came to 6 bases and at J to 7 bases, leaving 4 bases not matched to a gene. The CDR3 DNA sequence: TGTGCCAGCAGCCAGGGGGCGGGTGAAAAACTGTTTTTT. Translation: CASSQGAGEKLFF.

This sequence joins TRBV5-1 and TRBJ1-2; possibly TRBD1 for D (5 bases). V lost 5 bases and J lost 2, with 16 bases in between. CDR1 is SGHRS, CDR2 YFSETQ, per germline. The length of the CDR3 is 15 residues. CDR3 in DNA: TGCGCCAGCAGAGAGACAGCTAAAGAAAACTATGGCTACACCTTC. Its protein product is CASRETAKENYGYTF.

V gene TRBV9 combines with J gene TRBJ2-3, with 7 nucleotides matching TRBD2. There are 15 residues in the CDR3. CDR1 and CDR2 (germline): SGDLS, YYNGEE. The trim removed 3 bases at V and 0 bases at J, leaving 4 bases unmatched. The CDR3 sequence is CASSGRGSSTDTQYF. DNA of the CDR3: TGTGCCAGCAGCGGTCGCGGGAGTAGCACAGATACGCAGTATTTT. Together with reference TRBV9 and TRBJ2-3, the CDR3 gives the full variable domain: DSGVTQTPKHLITATGQRVTLRCSPRSGDLSVYWYQQSLDQGLQFLIQYYNGEERAKGNILERFSAQQFPDLHSELNLSSLELGDSALYFCASSGRGSSTDTQYFGPGTRLTVL.

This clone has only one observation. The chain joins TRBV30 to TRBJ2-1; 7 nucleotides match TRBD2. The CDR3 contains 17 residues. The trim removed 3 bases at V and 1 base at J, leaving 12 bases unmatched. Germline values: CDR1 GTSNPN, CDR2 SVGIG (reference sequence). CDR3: CAWSSYGSGKSYNEQFF. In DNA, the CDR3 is TGTGCCTGGAGCTCTTACGGGAGCGGGAAATCCTACAATGAGCAGTTCTTC.

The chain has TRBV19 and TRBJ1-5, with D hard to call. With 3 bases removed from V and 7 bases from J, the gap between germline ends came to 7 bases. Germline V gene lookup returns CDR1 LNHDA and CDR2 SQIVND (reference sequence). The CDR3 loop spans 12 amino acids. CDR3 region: CASSMGLQPQHF. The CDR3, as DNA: TGTGCCAGTAGTATGGGGTTGCAGCCCCAGCATTTT.

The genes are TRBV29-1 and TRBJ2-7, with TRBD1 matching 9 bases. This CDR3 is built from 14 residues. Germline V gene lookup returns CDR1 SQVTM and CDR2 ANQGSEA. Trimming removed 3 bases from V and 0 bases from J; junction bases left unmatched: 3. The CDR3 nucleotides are TGCAGCGTTGAGAGGGACAGGGTCTCCTACGAGCAGTACTTC. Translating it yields CSVERDRVSYEQYF.